The 12 T cell receptor beta chains in this list originate from one sample, sequenced in a study of T cells after yellow fever vaccination. TCRdb reanalysed the 5' RACE reads using MiXCR and keeps one entry per CDR3 protein. The table has a few hundred thousand distinct CDR3 sequences, 4.1% seen once. The sequences come from PBMCs, collected 5 days after the yellow fever booster vaccination. The receptors were sampled from a man in his late teens or twenties who received the YFV17D yellow fever vaccine.

This clonotype was recorded a few times. V usage is TRBV7-8 and J usage is TRBJ1-4; the D is unclear. Germline V gene sequence: CDR1 SGHVS, CDR2 FQNEAQ. V was cut by 3 bases and J by 7 bases, with 12 bases left in between. This CDR3 is 14 amino acids long. The DNA for the CDR3 is TGTGCCAGCAGCTTGGCATTCGGGGTTGAAAAACTGTTTTTT. It yields the protein CASSLAFGVEKLFF.

This clonotype has ten or more counts. This chain joins TRBV7-2 and TRBJ1-2; 9 positions agree with TRBD1. The CDR3 spans 13 residues. Germline CDR1 and CDR2: SGHTA and FQGNSA. V dropped 5 bases and J dropped 6; count of bases not matched to a gene: 4. CDR3 nucleotides: TGTGCCAGCAGCCTGGACAGGGGAGATGGCTACACCTTC. Translated, it gives CASSLDRGDGYTF.

J is TRBJ2-7 and V is TRBV18; the D is unclear. The length of the CDR3 is 14 residues. Germline V gene lookup returns CDR1 KGHSH and CDR2 LQKENI. V was cut by 2 bases and J by 2 bases, with 10 bases left in between. CDR3 sequence reads: CASSPGSAAYEQYV. The CDR3 DNA reads TGTGCCAGCTCACCAGGGTCCGCGGCCTACGAGCAGTACGTC.

The J gene is TRBJ1-3, the V gene TRBV19; 7 bases line up with TRBD1. This CDR3 region has 16 residues. Germline CDR1 LNHDA, CDR2 SQIVND (reference sequence). V shed 6 bases, J shed 7 bases, and the junction held 15 bases outside the gene matches. CDR3 in DNA: TGTGCCAGTAGCCCGGCTGGACTGCAGGGGGAGAACACCATATATTTT. This codes for CASSPAGLQGENTIYF.

This clonotype has just a few counts. The chain has TRBV13 and TRBJ1-2; weak D call: TRBD1 (5 bases). V lost 5 bases, J lost 7 bases, and 23 bases lay in between. The germline CDR1 and CDR2 sequences are PRHDT and FYEKMQ (reference sequence). CDR3 length: 16 amino acids. The CDR3 here is CASSRGRAALDRGYTF. Written as DNA, the CDR3 is TGTGCCAGCAGCCGGGGCAGGGCCGCCCTCGATCGTGGCTACACCTTC. The full variable domain, in which reference TRBV13 and TRBJ1-2 provide the parts outside the CDR3, is AAGVIQSPRHLIKEKRETATLKCYPIPRHDTVYWYQQGPGQDPQFLISFYEKMQSDKGSIPDRFSAQQFSDYHSELNMSSLELGDSALYFCASSRGRAALDRGYTFGSGTRLTVV.

The chain is built from TRBV7-3 and TRBJ1-1, with TRBD1 as a possible D gene (6 bases). The germline CDR1 and CDR2 sequences are SGHTA and FQGTGA. V lost 5 bases, J lost 1 base, and 14 bases lay in between. The CDR3 loop spans 15 amino acids. CDR3 amino acids: CASSPMGGGNTEAFF. In DNA, the CDR3 is TGTGCCAGCAGCCCCATGGGGGGCGGGAACACTGAAGCTTTCTTT.

The chain is built from TRBV4-3 and TRBJ2-1; the match to TRBD2 covers 8 bases. The CDR3 extends over 15 amino acids. Losses at the gene ends were 5 bases for V and 2 bases for J; bases not matched to a gene: 5. Germline V gene sequence: CDR1 LGHNA, CDR2 YSLEER. CDR3 in amino acids: CASSVGTSPYNEQFF. The CDR3 DNA is TGCGCCAGCAGCGTAGGGACTAGTCCCTACAATGAGCAGTTCTTC.

This clonotype occurred a few times. The V call is TRBV7-9, the J call TRBJ1-5; possible D gene TRBD1, 5 bases. V lost 5 bases to trimming and J lost 7 bases, with 15 bases between them. The CDR3 length is 14 residues. CDR1 and CDR2 (germline): SEHNR, FQNEAQ (reference sequence). The CDR3 here is CASSPLGGGQPQHF. CDR3 in DNA: TGTGCCAGCAGCCCCCTTGGGGGAGGCCAGCCCCAGCATTTT.

This clonotype was observed a handful of times. This chain connects TRBV5-4 to TRBJ2-7; TRBD1 aligns across 7 bases. Trimming took 3 bases from V and 6 from J; bases not matched to a gene: 12. The CDR3 spans 15 residues. CDR1 is SGHNT and CDR2 is YYREEE in the germline V gene (reference sequence). The CDR3 is CASSYRTGERSEQYF. CDR3 DNA: TGTGCCAGCAGCTATCGAACAGGGGAACGAAGCGAGCAGTACTTC.

There are many counts of this clonotype. The rearrangement links TRBV4-1 to TRBJ2-3; 9 bases match TRBD2. Germline trimming cut 0 bases from V and 6 bases from J; bases unmatched to any gene: 10. Germline CDR1 reads MGHRA; CDR2 reads YSYEKL. The CDR3 is made up of 17 amino acids. The CDR3 loop is CASSQDLALAGADTQYF. CDR3 bases: TGCGCCAGCAGCCAAGATCTAGCACTAGCGGGTGCCGATACGCAGTATTTT.

Many counts were recorded for this clonotype. The chain carries TRBV10-3 and TRBJ2-5, with TRBD1 matching over 10 bases. Germline CDR1 and CDR2: ENHRY and SYGVKD. V was clipped by 5 bases and J by 2 bases; unmatched bases: 2. The CDR3 runs 14 residues. The DNA for the CDR3 is TGTGCCATCAGTCAGGGACAGGGGCAAGAGACCCAGTACTTC. This sequence encodes CAISQGQGQETQYF.

This clonotype was observed a handful of times. The CDR3 DNA reads as TGTGCCAGCACGCGGCCTCCTTCACCTAACTATGGCTACACCTTC. It is translated as CASTRPPSPNYGYTF. V and J are TRBV7-9 and TRBJ1-2; D gene ambiguous. Looked up from germline, CDR1 is SEHNR and CDR2 is FQNEAQ (reference sequence). The germline V and J ends were trimmed by 7 bases and 0 bases, with 15 bases remaining between them. This CDR3 has 15 amino acids.